The source of this T cell receptor (beta chain) is a study of shared clonotypes between healthy human individuals (dated by TCRdb to 2018 to 2020). As for the study more broadly: A few men and two women, aged 18 to 49 years, made up the cohort. Leukapheresis yielded between about 0.94 and 9 billion PBMCs per donor. To estimate repertoire size and how much clonotypes are shared between individuals, the study performed deep sequencing of blood TCR repertoires from five healthy adults. To increase sequencing depth and limit assay-specific biases, different laboratories used diverse techniques to prepare libraries and sequence TCR repertoires. For each donor, three plates each were used for CD4 naive and CD4 memory, two plates were used for CD8 naive, and one plate was used for CD8 memory. What the study reported, not specific to this receptor: Compared with non-shared clonotypes, the clonotypes found in all four sorted-subset donors had higher generation probabilities. Even with the large sequencing depth, rarefaction of the sorted-subset datasets indicated that sequencing was incomplete. The genetic and exposure-history diversity represented was limited by the small number of donors. Pairwise subsampling indicated that sequencing depth was expected to affect the degree of clonotype sharing among donors. When several donors were compared, the shared fraction of clonotypes was about 5% for naive CD4, about 4% for naive CD8, about 2.4% for memory CD4, and approximately 0.4% for memory CD8. Naive subsets generally had larger estimated clonotype richness than memory subsets. Sampling was limited to blood, and TCR repertoires in tissue likely differ from TCR repertoires in blood.

CD8 naive samples were CD45RO-negative cells positively selected for CCR7, giving a CD45RA+CCR7+ population that excluded TemRA cells. The donors were healthy, HIV-negative adults who had no recently reported acute infections or vaccinations. Only Caucasian adults living in Nashville, Tennessee, USA were represented among the donors. Blood was obtained by leukapheresis, after which PBMCs were separated by Ficoll-Histopaque density gradient centrifugation and cryopreserved in liquid nitrogen vapor phase. Purity and quantity of every magnetically sorted T cell population were checked by analytical flow cytometry. Each sorted fraction had its genomic DNA isolated and then quantified by UV absorbance on a Nanodrop 2000c. Using the deep immunoSEQ assay, multiplex PCR amplified TCR CDR3 regions from genomic DNA. Genomic DNA extracted from each cell subset was distributed evenly over all wells of several immunoSEQ 96-well plates, and each plate served as one replicate. For sorted subsets, approximately 210 ng genomic DNA, equal to tens of thousands of T cell genomes, was loaded into each replicate PCR. Purified libraries were quantified with a Qubit 3.0 fluorometer, sized on a Bioanalyzer 2100, and re-quantified with the KAPA Library Quantification kit. Each immunoSEQ 96-well plate was sequenced on its own single-read 150-cycle Illumina NextSeq 550 flow cell. Under the source paper's analysis protocol: Because only junctional sequences without quality scores were contained in the immunoSEQ output, filtering matching that applied to full-length reads could not be performed. To assign V/J genes and CDR3, sequences were annotated against IMGT germline references using PyIR, a Python wrapper for IgBLAST v1.9. Reads with weak V/J assignments (E-value above 1e-6), missing CDR3, stop codons, out-of-frame junctions, or ambiguous translated residues were removed. V3J clonotypes were defined by identical inferred V gene, J gene, and CDR3 amino acid sequence. The percentage overlap between two repertoires was calculated by dividing the number of shared unique clonotypes by the size of the smaller repertoire. RTK rarefaction, the Chao1 estimator, and Recon v2.1 estimates of unobserved clonotypes were used to assess repertoire richness. Generation probabilities were computed with OLGA for all TCRbeta clonotypes obtained by the gDNA method from several donors. TCRdb stores this immuneACCESS table with in-frame sequences only. Part of the clones is absent; in the studies checked, under half of the shortfall reflects unresolved V genes, and no reason is known for the rest. That table gives V, J and clone size, and the DNA gave D and trimming. The sample table lists about 2.1 million clones, 90% to 95% of them with a count of one. The top ten constitute more than 1.5% of the sample.

The germline V gene sets CDR1 to MNHNS and CDR2 to SASEGT. V is clipped by 2 bases and J by 11 bases, and the sequence between their germline boundaries is 4 bases long. The CDR3 spans 10 residues, from the cysteine through the phenylalanine. Of all the DNA, just the CDR3 is kept, 30 bases in frame from base 1. In regard to this clone: Its antigen is still unknown. No much larger clonotype is one base removed from it; base qualities were not supplied.

The sequence joins TRBV6-1 to TRBJ2-1; the D gene is unclear. Specimen: naive CD8+ T cells from PBMCs. The cell subset or site label for this specimen denotes: CD45RA+CCR7+. The source of this sequence is a man aged 18 to 30 in good health. Some clones in this sample may be carry-over from other donors' samples. The CDR3 amino acid sequence is: CASSENQQFF. The DNA sequence is as follows: TGTGCCAGCAGTGAAAACCAGCAGTTCTTC.